Described below is a single TCR beta chain sequence and its context. This entry comes from a study of control samples from healthy donors and cancer patients. Here immunoSEQ multiplex PCR was the method, and the copy in TCRdb shows in-frame clones only, minus some. The repertoire holds 150,000 or so clones, around 94% seen once, with around 14% in the top ten. The germline CDR1 and CDR2 sequences are LGHNA and YSLEER. CDR3 size: 15 residues. Trimming removed 4 bases from V and 0 bases from J, with 10 bases in between. This clonotype was obtained from a man aged 60 to 75 with colorectal cancer. V usage is TRBV4-3 and J usage is TRBJ2-1; a weak D match, TRBD2 (5 bases). The sample was PBMCs. The DNA of the CDR3 is TGCGCCAGCAGCCGAGGAGGAGTCTCCTACAATGAGCAGTTCTTC. Translating it yields CASSRGGVSYNEQFF.